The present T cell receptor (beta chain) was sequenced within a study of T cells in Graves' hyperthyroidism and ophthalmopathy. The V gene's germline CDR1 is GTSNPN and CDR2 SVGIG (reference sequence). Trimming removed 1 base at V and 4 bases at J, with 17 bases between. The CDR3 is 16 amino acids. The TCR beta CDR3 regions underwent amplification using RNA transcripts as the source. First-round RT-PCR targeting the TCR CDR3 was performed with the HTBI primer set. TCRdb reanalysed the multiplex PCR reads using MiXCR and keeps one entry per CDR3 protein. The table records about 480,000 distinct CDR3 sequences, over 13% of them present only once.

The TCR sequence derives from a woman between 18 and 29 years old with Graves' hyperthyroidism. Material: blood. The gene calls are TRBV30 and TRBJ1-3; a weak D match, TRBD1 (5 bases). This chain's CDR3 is CAWSDLTARSGNTIYF. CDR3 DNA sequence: TGTGCCTGGAGTGACCTGACAGCGCGATCAGGAAACACCATATATTTT.